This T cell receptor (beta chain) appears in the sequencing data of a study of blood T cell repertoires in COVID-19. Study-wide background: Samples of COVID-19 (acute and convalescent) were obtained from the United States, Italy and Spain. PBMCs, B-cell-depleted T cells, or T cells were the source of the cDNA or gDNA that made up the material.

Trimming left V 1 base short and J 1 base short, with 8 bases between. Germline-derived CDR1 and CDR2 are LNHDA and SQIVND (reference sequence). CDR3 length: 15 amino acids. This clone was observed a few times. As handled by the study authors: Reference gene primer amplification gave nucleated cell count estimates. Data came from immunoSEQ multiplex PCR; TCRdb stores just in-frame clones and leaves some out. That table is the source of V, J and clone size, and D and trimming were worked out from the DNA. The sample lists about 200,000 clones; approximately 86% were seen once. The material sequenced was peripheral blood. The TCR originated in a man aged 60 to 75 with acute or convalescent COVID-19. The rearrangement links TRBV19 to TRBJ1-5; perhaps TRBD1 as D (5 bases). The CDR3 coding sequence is TGTGCCAGTAGTATAGGGGGGGGGAGCAATCAGCCCCAGCATTTT. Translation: CASSIGGGSNQPQHF.